The sequence of this TCR beta chain was determined in a study of blood T cell repertoires in COVID-19. This CDR3 contains 14 residues. Germline V gives CDR1 SGHDT, CDR2 YYEEEE. V was clipped by 1 base and J by 7 bases; unmatched bases: 6. Method: immunoSEQ multiplex PCR; TCRdb's copy keeps in-frame clones and lacks some. Of some 200,000 clones listed, about 75% were seen once; the top ten hold about 28%. This receptor was obtained from a woman aged 70 to 79 with acute or convalescent COVID-19. The specimen sequenced was peripheral blood. This chain uses TRBV5-6 with TRBJ1-2; 8 nucleotides agree with TRBD1. CDR3 DNA: TGTGCCAGCAGCTTGATGGACAGGGTTGGTGGCTACACCTTC. This sequence encodes CASSLMDRVGGYTF. Based on the CDR3 plus reference TRBV5-6 and TRBJ1-2, the full variable domain is DAGVTQSPTHLIKTRGQQVTLRCSPKSGHDTVSWYQQALGQGPQFIFQYYEEEERQRGNFPDRFSGHQFPNYSSELNVNALLLGDSALYLCASSLMDRVGGYTFGSGTRLTVV.